This T cell receptor beta chain derives from a study of identical twins. Study-level results: Alpha sequences that were out-of-frame and twin-shared showed an excess of low generation probability. Fewer insertions marked abundant cord blood beta clonotypes; young adult naive trended weakly, memory not at all.

The CDR3 runs 14 residues. Germline CDR1 reads MDHEN; CDR2 reads SYDVKM. Trimming shortened V by 3 bases and J by 5 bases, and 13 bases separated the two germline ends. As for this clonotype: Its antigen is as yet unknown.

Template switching introduced a universal primer site, and the cDNA bore unique molecular identifiers. MiXCR was run by TCRdb on the 5' RACE reads, yielding one entry per CDR3 protein. The sample yields approximately 890,000 distinct CDR3 sequences, around an eighth seen once. A further study also used this sample, focusing on yellow fever vaccine responses in identical twins.

The sample taken for sequencing was PBMCs. The sequence derives from a woman in her late teens or twenties in good health. V usage is TRBV28 and J usage is TRBJ2-5, with D possibly TRBD2 on 6 matching bases. The CDR3 spells CASSLTPRGETQYF. CDR3 nucleotides: TGTGCCAGCAGTTTGACCCCCCGGGGGGAGACCCAGTACTTC.